This entry concerns a single TCR beta chain. The data were taken from a study of T-cell reconstitution after alpha-beta-depleted transplantation in children. Trimming stripped 1 base from V and 7 bases from J, with 16 bases between. There are 15 residues in the CDR3. Germline V gives CDR1 SGHKS, CDR2 YYEKEE (reference sequence). Preparation of the TCRbeta library was carried out with unique molecular identifiers. MiXCR, applied by TCRdb to the PCR reads, yields one record per CDR3 protein. The data show roughly 200,000 distinct CDR3 sequences, less than 15% seen once. The chain links TRBV5-5 to TRBJ2-3; D gene unclear. Specimen: PBMCs from the stem cell graft donor, collected from the stem cell graft. This receptor was obtained from a human donor who donated a stem cell graft to a child with acute lymphoblastic leukemia. The CDR3 spells CASSLTPYTPNTQYF. The DNA of the CDR3 is TGTGCCAGCAGCTTGACCCCGTACACGCCCAATACGCAGTATTTT.